The text below deals with one T cell receptor beta chain. Its antigen remains unidentified. This specimen comes from a study of cytotoxic CD8 clonotypes in ibrutinib-treated CLL. Study-level information: Among the patients, around ten presented as relapsed/refractory and fewer than 16 as treatment-naive; around 17 showed unmutated IGHV.

From cryopreserved PBMCs came about 2 micrograms of genomic DNA used for TCR beta libraries. Notes on the study in general: Higher clonality was seen at ibrutinib response and a return toward baseline at progression. Clonality correlated strongly with circulating CD8+ T cells and exceeded age-matched healthy donors at baseline.

V lost 7 bases to trimming and J lost 0 bases; unmatched junction nucleotides: 9. Germline loops: CDR1 LNHDA, CDR2 SQIVND (reference sequence). The CDR3 is 16 residues long. Using immunoSEQ multiplex PCR, the repertoire was profiled, and TCRdb retains in-frame clones only, with some absent. The repertoire has 150,000 or so clones, 81% of them found once; the top ten carry 2% to 2.5%. This TCR was sampled from a human donor with chronic lymphocytic leukemia. The sequenced sample was PBMCs, obtained after 12 months of ibrutinib treatment. The chain recombines TRBV19 with TRBJ1-2; 9 bases map to TRBD1. As DNA, the CDR3 is TGTGCCAGTAAGGAACAGGGGGCCAAAGCTAACTATGGCTACACCTTC. This gives the protein CASKEQGAKANYGYTF.